The 4 T cell receptor beta chains presented below share a single source sample, sequenced in a study of blood T cell repertoires in COVID-19. TCRdb's table, derived via immunoSEQ multiplex PCR, lists solely in-frame clones and lacks some. The profile shows around 250,000 clones, around 80% of them singletons. Sequencing input: peripheral blood. These TCRs come from a woman aged 80 or over with acute or convalescent COVID-19.

This chain uses TRBV5-1 with TRBJ2-5, with 9 nucleotides matching TRBD2. CDR1 and CDR2 (germline): SGHRS, YFSETQ. This CDR3 spans 15 amino acids. After removal of 3 bases from V and 1 base from J, the junction contained 4 bases not matched to a gene. The CDR3, as DNA: TGCGCCAGCAGCTGGGGTAGCGGGAGCCAAGAGACCCAGTACTTC. Translation gives CASSWGSGSQETQYF.

The chain employs TRBV30 and TRBJ2-5; D remains ambiguous. The germline gives CDR1 GTSNPN, CDR2 SVGIG (reference sequence). The CDR3 has 15 residues. V lost 0 bases, J lost 2 bases, and 13 bases lay in between. CDR3 nucleotides: TGTGCCTGGAGTGTACCATCGAACTTACAAGAGACCCAGTACTTC. This encodes CAWSVPSNLQETQYF.

J is TRBJ1-6 and V is TRBV28; 9 bases are a match to TRBD1. Looked up from germline, CDR1 is MDHEN and CDR2 is SYDVKM. The CDR3 contains 17 residues. V shed 3 bases and J 7 bases; nucleotides not matched to a gene: 10. CDR3 sequence (DNA): TGTGCCAGCAGTTTGGGGGACAGGGTCCTCATAAATTCACCCCTCCACTTT. It yields the protein CASSLGDRVLINSPLHF.

This chain links TRBV5-4 with TRBJ2-5; 8 nucleotides match TRBD2. This CDR3 spans 15 amino acids. In germline, CDR1 is SGHNT, CDR2 YYREEE (reference sequence). V was clipped by 4 bases and J by 2 bases; unmatched bases: 7. CDR3 protein: CASSPVAGGQETQYF. CDR3 nucleotide sequence: TGTGCCAGCAGCCCCGTCGCGGGGGGTCAAGAGACCCAGTACTTC. The full variable domain, completed using reference TRBV5-4 and TRBJ2-5, is ETGVTQSPTHLIKTRGQQVTLRCSSQSGHNTVSWYQQALGQGPQFIFQYYREEENGRGNFPPRFSGLQFPNYSSELNVNALELDDSALYLCASSPVAGGQETQYFGPGTRLLVL.